This T cell receptor beta chain was found in a study of T cell responses to AZD1222 COVID-19 vaccine. Some clones are missing from TCRdb's copy, which holds only in-frame ones; the method was immunoSEQ multiplex PCR. This sample yields 90,000 to 150,000 clones, of which approximately 83% are seen a single time; 9% to 9.5% belongs to the top ten. The CDR3 is made up of 15 amino acids. The J segment lost 4 bases and the V segment lost 3 bases, leaving 9 bases of the junction unmatched. Germline V gene lookup returns CDR1 SGDLS and CDR2 YYNGEE. The clonotype comes from an adult in good health. Source: peripheral blood, taken on day 0 of AZD1222 vaccination. The chain links TRBV9 to TRBJ1-1; the match to TRBD1 covers 7 bases. In nucleotides, the CDR3 is TGTGCCAGCAGCGCCCAACAGGGGTCGTTCACTGAAGCTTTCTTT. Amino acid sequence: CASSAQQGSFTEAFF.